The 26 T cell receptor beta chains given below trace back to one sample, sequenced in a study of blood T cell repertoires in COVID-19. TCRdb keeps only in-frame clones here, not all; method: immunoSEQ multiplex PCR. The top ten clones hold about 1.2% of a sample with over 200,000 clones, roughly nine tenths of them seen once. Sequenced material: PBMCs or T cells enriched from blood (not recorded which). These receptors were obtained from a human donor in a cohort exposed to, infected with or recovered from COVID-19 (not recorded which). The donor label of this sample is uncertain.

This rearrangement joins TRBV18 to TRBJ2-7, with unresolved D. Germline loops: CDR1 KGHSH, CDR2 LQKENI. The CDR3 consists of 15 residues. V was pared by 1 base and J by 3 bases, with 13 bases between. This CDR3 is CASSPLNSQNYEQYF. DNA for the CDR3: TGTGCCAGCTCACCACTGAATAGCCAGAACTACGAGCAGTACTTC.

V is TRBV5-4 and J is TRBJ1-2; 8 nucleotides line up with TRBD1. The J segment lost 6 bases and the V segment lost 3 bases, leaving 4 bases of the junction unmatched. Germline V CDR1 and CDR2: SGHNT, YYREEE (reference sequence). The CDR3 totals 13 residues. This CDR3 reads CASSSPGQDGYTF. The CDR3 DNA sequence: TGTGCCAGCAGCTCACCGGGACAGGATGGCTACACCTTC.

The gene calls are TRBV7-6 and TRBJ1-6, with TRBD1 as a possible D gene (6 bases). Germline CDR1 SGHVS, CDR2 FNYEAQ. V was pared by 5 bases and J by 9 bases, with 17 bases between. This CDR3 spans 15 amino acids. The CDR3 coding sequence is TGTGCCAGCAGCAAACAGGGCCTAGGCGGTTCACCCCTCCACTTT. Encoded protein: CASSKQGLGGSPLHF.

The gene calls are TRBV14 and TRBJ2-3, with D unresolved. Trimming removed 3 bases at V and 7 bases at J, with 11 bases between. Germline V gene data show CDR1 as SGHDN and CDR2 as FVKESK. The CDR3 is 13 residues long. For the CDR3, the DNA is TGTGCCAGCAGCCACGGCTCGGAGTATACGCAGTATTTT. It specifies CASSHGSEYTQYF.

The CDR3 sequence is CASSVEPGQGDGYTF. DNA of the CDR3: TGTGCCAGCAGCGTCGAACCGGGACAGGGGGATGGCTACACCTTC. This sequence joins TRBV7-9 and TRBJ1-2, with 11 bases identical to TRBD1. Germline assignment: CDR1 SEHNR and CDR2 FQNEAQ (reference sequence). Trimming removed 5 bases from V and 6 bases from J; junction bases left unmatched: 8. The CDR3 runs to 15 residues.

The CDR3 sequence is CASSSGDSETQYF. The CDR3 DNA sequence: TGCGCCAGCAGCTCGGGGGACTCAGAGACCCAGTACTTC. The V and J genes are TRBV5-1 and TRBJ2-5; D perhaps matches TRBD2 (6 bases). The CDR3 consists of 13 residues. Per the germline V gene, CDR1 is SGHRS and CDR2 is YFSETQ. The germline V and J ends were trimmed by 3 bases and 4 bases, with 10 bases remaining between them.

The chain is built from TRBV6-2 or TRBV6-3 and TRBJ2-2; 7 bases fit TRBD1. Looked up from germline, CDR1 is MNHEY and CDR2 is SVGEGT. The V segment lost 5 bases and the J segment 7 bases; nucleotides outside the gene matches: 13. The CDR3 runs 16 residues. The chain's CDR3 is CASSGRTGTANGELFF. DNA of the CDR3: TGTGCCAGCAGTGGACGAACCGGGACAGCAAACGGGGAGCTGTTTTTT.

CDR3 region: CASGFPRGRRGNQPQHF. The CDR3 bases are TGTGCTAGTGGTTTCCCCAGGGGTCGGCGCGGCAATCAGCCCCAGCATTTT. The chain is built from TRBV12-5 and TRBJ1-5; D perhaps matches TRBD1 (6 bases). CDR3 length: 17 amino acids. Deletions cut 3 bases from V and 2 bases from J, with 17 bases between. The V gene's germline CDR1 is LGHNT and CDR2 FRNRAP.

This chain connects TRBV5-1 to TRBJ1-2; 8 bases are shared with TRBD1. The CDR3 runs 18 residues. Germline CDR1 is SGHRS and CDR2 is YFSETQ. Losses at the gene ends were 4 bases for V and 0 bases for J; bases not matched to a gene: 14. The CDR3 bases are TGCGCCAGCAGCCCCGTTCCGGGACAGGAAAACACTAACTATGGCTACACCTTC. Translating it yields CASSPVPGQENTNYGYTF.

This chain's CDR3 is CATSERTGSQPQHF. DNA of the CDR3: TGTGCCACCAGTGAGCGGACAGGGAGTCAGCCCCAGCATTTT. The chain has TRBV24-1 and TRBJ1-5; 8 positions agree with TRBD1. J gave up 6 bases and V 4 bases, and 4 bases lay outside the gene matches. The CDR3 has 14 residues. Germline loops: CDR1 KGHDR, CDR2 SFDVKD.

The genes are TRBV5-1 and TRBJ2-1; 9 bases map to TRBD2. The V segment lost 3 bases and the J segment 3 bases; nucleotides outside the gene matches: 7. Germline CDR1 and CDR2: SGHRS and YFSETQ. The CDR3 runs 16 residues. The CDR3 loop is CASSSRSGGLYNEQFF. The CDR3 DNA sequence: TGCGCCAGCAGCTCGCGTAGCGGGGGACTCTACAATGAGCAGTTCTTC.

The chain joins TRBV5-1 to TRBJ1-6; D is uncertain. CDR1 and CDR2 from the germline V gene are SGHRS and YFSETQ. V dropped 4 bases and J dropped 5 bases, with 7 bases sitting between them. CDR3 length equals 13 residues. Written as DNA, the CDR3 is TGCGCCAGCAGCGGGCTTGATAATTCACCCCTCCACTTT. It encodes CASSGLDNSPLHF. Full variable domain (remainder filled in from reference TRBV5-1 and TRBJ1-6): KAGVTQTPRYLIKTRGQQVTLSCSPISGHRSVSWYQQTPGQGLQFLFEYFSETQRNKGNFPGRFSGRQFSNSRSEMNVSTLELGDSALYLCASSGLDNSPLHFGNGTRLTVT.

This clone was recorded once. The DNA of the CDR3 is TGTGCCACCAGCAGAGATAAACTCCTTAACACTGAAGCTTTCTTT. Its translation: CATSRDKLLNTEAFF. The rearrangement joins TRBV15 to TRBJ1-1, with no clear D. Germline V gives CDR1 LNHNV, CDR2 YYDKDF (reference sequence). The V and J ends lost 0 bases and 2 bases respectively, with 10 bases between them. The CDR3 extends over 15 amino acids.

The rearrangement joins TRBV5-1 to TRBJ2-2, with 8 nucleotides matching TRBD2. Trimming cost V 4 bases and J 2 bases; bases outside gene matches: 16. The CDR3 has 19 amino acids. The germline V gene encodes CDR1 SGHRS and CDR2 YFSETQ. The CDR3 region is CASSRIVGRGERNTGELFF. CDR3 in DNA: TGCGCCAGCAGCCGGATTGTTGGGCGGGGGGAGAGAAACACCGGGGAGCTGTTTTTT.

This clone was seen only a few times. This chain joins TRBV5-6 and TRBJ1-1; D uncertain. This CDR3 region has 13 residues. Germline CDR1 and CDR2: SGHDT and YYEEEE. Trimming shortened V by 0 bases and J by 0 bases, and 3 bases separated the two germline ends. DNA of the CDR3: TGTGCCAGCAGCTTGGCTGTGAACACTGAAGCTTTCTTT. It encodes CASSLAVNTEAFF.

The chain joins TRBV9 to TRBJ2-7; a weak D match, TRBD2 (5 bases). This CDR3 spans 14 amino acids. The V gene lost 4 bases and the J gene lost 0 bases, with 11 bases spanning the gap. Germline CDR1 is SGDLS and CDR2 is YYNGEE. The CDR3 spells CASSTQSGSYEQYF. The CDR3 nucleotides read TGTGCCAGCAGCACGCAGAGCGGCTCCTACGAGCAGTACTTC. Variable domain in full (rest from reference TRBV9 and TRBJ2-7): DSGVTQTPKHLITATGQRVTLRCSPRSGDLSVYWYQQSLDQGLQFLIQYYNGEERAKGNILERFSAQQFPDLHSELNLSSLELGDSALYFCASSTQSGSYEQYFGPGTRLTVT.

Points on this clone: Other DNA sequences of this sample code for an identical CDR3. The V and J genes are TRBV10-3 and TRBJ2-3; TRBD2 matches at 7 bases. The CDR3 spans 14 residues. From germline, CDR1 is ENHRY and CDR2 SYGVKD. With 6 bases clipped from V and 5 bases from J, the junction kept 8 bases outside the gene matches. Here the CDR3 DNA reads TGTGCCATCAGGGGTACCTCGGGAGGAGATACGCAGTATTTT. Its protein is CAIRGTSGGDTQYF.

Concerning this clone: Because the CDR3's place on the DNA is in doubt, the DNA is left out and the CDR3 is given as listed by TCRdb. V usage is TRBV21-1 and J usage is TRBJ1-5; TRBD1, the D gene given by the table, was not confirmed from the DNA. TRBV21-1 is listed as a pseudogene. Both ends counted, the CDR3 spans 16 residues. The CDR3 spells CASSKVGQGARQPQHF.

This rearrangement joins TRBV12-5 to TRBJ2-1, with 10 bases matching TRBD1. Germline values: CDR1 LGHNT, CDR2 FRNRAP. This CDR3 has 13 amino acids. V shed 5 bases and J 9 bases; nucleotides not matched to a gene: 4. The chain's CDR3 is CASGGQGGVEQFF. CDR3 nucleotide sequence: TGTGCTAGTGGTGGACAGGGGGGAGTTGAGCAGTTCTTC.

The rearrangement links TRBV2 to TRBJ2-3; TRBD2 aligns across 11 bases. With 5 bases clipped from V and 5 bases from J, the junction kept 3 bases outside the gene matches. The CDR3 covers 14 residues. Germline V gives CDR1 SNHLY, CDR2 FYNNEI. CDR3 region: CASSTSGGLDTQYF. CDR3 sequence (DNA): TGTGCCAGCAGTACTAGCGGGGGTTTAGATACGCAGTATTTT.

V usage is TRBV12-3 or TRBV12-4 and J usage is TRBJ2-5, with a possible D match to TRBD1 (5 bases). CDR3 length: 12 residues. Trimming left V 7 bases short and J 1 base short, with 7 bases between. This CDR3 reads CASTQGQETQYF. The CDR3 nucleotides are TGTGCCAGCACCCAGGGCCAAGAGACCCAGTACTTC.

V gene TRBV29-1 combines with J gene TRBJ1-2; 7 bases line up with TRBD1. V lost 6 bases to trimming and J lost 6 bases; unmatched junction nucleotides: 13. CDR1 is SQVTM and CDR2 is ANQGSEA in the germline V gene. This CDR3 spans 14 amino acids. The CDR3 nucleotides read TGCAGCGTCGCAGGAGGGCAGGGGGAAGATGGCTACACCTTC. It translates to CSVAGGQGEDGYTF.

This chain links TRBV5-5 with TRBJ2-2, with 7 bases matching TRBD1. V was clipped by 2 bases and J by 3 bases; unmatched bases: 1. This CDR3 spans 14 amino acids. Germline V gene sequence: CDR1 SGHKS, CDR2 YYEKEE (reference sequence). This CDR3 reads CASSLQGYTGELFF. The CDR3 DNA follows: TGTGCCAGCAGCTTACAGGGGTACACCGGGGAGCTGTTTTTT. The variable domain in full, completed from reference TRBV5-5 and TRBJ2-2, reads DAGVTQSPTHLIKTRGQQVTLRCSPISGHKSVSWYQQVLGQGPQFIFQYYEKEERGRGNFPDRFSARQFPNYSSELNVNALLLGDSALYLCASSLQGYTGELFFGEGSRLTVL.

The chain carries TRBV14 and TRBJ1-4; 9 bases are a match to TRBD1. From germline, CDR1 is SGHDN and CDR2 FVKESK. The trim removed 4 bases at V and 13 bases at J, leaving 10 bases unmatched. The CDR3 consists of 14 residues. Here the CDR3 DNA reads TGTGCCAGCAGCCCTACACGGACAGGGGAGGGACTGTTTTTT. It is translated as CASSPTRTGEGLFF. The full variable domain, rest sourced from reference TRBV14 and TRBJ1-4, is EAGVTQFPSHSVIEKGQTVTLRCDPISGHDNLYWYRRVMGKEIKFLLHFVKESKQDESGMPNNRFLAERTGGTYSTLKVQPAELEDSGVYFCASSPTRTGEGLFFGSGTQLSVL.

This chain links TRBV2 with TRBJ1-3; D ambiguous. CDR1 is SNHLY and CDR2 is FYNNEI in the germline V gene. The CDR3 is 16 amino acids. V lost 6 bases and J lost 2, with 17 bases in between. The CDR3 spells CASRWEAFGAGNTIYF. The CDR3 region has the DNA TGTGCCAGCAGGTGGGAGGCCTTTGGAGCTGGAAACACCATATATTTT.

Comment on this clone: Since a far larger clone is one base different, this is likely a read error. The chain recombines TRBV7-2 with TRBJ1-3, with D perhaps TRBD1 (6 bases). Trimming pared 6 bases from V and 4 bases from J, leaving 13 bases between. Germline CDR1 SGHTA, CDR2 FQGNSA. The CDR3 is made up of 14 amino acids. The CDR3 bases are TGTGCCAGCAGTCCAGGGGTAGAAGGAAACACCATATATTTT. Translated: CASSPGVEGNTIYF.